The TCR beta chain described here comes from a study of T cell changes during pregnancy in multiple sclerosis. This clone was seen more than once but under ten times. Method: immunoSEQ multiplex PCR; TCRdb's copy keeps in-frame clones and lacks some. The sample records tens of thousands of clones, 80% to 95% being singletons. Sequences were derived from peripheral blood, sampled in the second trimester of pregnancy. The sequence was obtained from a female donor with multiple sclerosis, enrolled in a pregnancy study.

The CDR3: CASSTTGQGSSSGANVLTF. Written as DNA, the CDR3 is TGTGCCAGCTCAACCACGGGACAGGGATCCTCCTCTGGGGCCAACGTCCTGACTTTC. The rearrangement uses TRBV18 and TRBJ2-6; 9 bases fit TRBD1. The CDR3 sequence is 19 residues long. Germline values: CDR1 KGHSH, CDR2 LQKENI. Trimming at V came to 5 bases and at J to 0 bases, leaving 11 bases not matched to a gene.